Included here is one T cell receptor (beta chain) sequence, with context. A second PCR, run for roughly 6 to 11 cycles, used a sample-barcoded 5' primer plus a J-beta primer mix. Researchers report that a template-switch adaptor with 12 random nucleotides tagged each cDNA molecule. TCRdb independently ran MiXCR on the 5' RACE reads; one entry per CDR3 protein. Of approximately 900,000 distinct CDR3 sequences in the sample, almost 30% were seen once. The data stem from a study of blood T cells in healthy people across ages. V was pared by 1 base and J by 6 bases, with 11 bases of the junction left unmatched. Germline V gives CDR1 LGHNA, CDR2 YSLEER. This CDR3 region has 17 residues. These data are also associated with another study on T cells of mothers and their children.

The J gene is TRBJ2-5, the V gene TRBV4-3; 10 nucleotides align to TRBD2. Sample: blood. The clonotype comes from a woman between 35 and 50 years old in good health. The DNA of the CDR3 is TGCGCCAGCAGCCAAGCGTTCGGGACTAGCGCATTGCAGACCCAGTACTTC. It encodes CASSQAFGTSALQTQYF.